This T cell receptor beta chain was identified during a study of T cell repertoires in aging, cancer and after chemotherapy. Study-wide background: Donors were grouped into six age bands spanning 30 or younger through 70 or older. Over several months to years, re-sampled healthy donor repertoires clearly shared clones.

CDR3 size: 15 residues. Germline assignment: CDR1 LNHNV and CDR2 YYDKDF (reference sequence). Trimming shortened V by 0 bases and J by 2 bases, and 8 bases separated the two germline ends. Multiplex touch-down PCR with TRB-A/B primers amplified rearranged V-D-J TRB sequences. TCRdb re-analysed the multiplex PCR reads in MiXCR, keeping a single row per CDR3 protein. The sample contains 10,000 to 13,000 distinct CDR3 sequences, over 30% of which appear only once. Within the sample, this clonotype is medium-sized (0.01 to 0.1%). TCR beta rearrangements were amplified from peripheral blood genomic DNA. The sequencing input was blood. The chain combines TRBV15 with TRBJ1-5; tentatively, D is TRBD1 (5 bases). The TCR originated in a human donor in good health. The CDR3, as DNA: TGTGCCACCAGCAGAGACAGGGTTGGCAATCAGCCCCAGCATTTT. It yields the protein CATSRDRVGNQPQHF.